The entry that follows covers one T cell receptor (beta chain) sequence. As yet, its antigen is unknown. The repertoire was sequenced with immunoSEQ multiplex PCR; TCRdb's copy has only in-frame clones and lacks some. The table shows about 98,000 clones, with about 90% occurring only once. Germline V CDR1 and CDR2: SEHNR, FQNEAQ (reference sequence). The CDR3 length is 15 residues. V was clipped by 1 base and J by 1 base; unmatched bases: 1. This entry comes from a study of cytomegalovirus exposure and HLA in healthy donors. Study conclusions and caveats: Rare TCR sequences predominated, though certain public TCRs were found in many donors.

The sample taken for sequencing was PBMCs. The V call is TRBV7-9, the J call TRBJ2-5; 9 bases are a match to TRBD2. The TCR was taken from a man between 18 and 29 years old in good health and CMV-seropositive. DNA of the CDR3: TGTGCCAGCAGCTTAGTACTAGCGGGCCAAGAGACCCAGTACTTC. It is translated as CASSLVLAGQETQYF. The full variable domain, in which reference TRBV7-9 and TRBJ2-5 provide the parts outside the CDR3, is DTGVSQNPRHKITKRGQNVTFRCDPISEHNRLYWYRQTLGQGPEFLTYFQNEAQLEKSRLLSDRFSAERPKGSFSTLEIQRTEQGDSAMYLCASSLVLAGQETQYFGPGTRLLVL.